These T cell receptor beta chains were read from a single sample in a study of T cells in Graves' hyperthyroidism and ophthalmopathy. TCRdb re-called the multiplex PCR reads through MiXCR, storing one row per CDR3 protein. This table has about 400,000 distinct CDR3 sequences, approximately 15% appearing once. The sequenced material came from blood. These receptors were obtained from a woman between 18 and 29 years old with Graves' hyperthyroidism that later progressed to Graves' ophthalmopathy. The conserved cysteine and the conserved F or W are not part of the CDR3 here. The order of the fields is J gene, D gene, V gene, CDR3 protein. A D gene is named only where the DNA matches it firmly.

J: TRBJ1-1
D: .
V: TRBV11-2
CDR3: ASSHNRQDAEAF

J: TRBJ2-5
D: .
V: TRBV27
CDR3: ASSWGGKETQY

J: TRBJ2-7
D: .
V: TRBV29-1
CDR3: SVESGTNDEQY

J: TRBJ2-1
D: TRBD2
V: TRBV6-2/TRBV6-3
CDR3: ASSPTGLAGGNEQF

J: TRBJ1-1
D: .
V: TRBV3-1
CDR3: ASSQDWGVEAF

J: TRBJ2-3
D: TRBD2
V: TRBV24-1
CDR3: ATSDPGGADTQY

J: TRBJ1-1
D: TRBD1
V: TRBV20-1
CDR3: SATRQGTSEAF

J: TRBJ2-1
D: TRBD2
V: TRBV5-1
CDR3: ASSGGTSRYNEQF

J: TRBJ2-3
D: TRBD2
V: TRBV9
CDR3: ASSLTGTGGDTQY

J: TRBJ1-2
D: .
V: TRBV28
CDR3: ASSSGIRGPPNYGYT

J: TRBJ1-2
D: .
V: TRBV7-2
CDR3: ASSPWTRPTIAYT

J: TRBJ2-5
D: .
V: TRBV27
CDR3: ASSRPLVDSQETQY